What follows describes a single T cell receptor beta chain. Its matching antigen is unknown. Time point denoted: recipient sample about 28 days before transplant, after cytoreduction. Samples: about 28 days before transplant, then days 30, 100 and 180 after. The protocol was immunoSEQ multiplex PCR, while the TCRdb copy is restricted to in-frame clones and leaves out a portion. The sample has around 5,900 clones, approximately 80% seen once. This record comes from a study of T cell clonotyping in hematopoietic cell transplantation. Study context: Recipient samples before transplant were obtained post-cytoreduction.

Study-level results: At the given depth, recipient repertoires were over 95% de novo clonotypes. After transplant, recipient diversity fell while pathologically expanded clonotypes grew through day 180.

Germline V CDR1 and CDR2: LNHDA, SQIVND (reference sequence). The CDR3 is 15 residues long. V gave up 2 bases and J gave up 7 bases; unmatched junction bases: 3. The material was peripheral blood mononuclear cells, obtained before stem cell transplant. This TCR was sampled from a woman aged 45-65 years with acute myeloid leukemia. Some clones in this sample may be carry-over from other donors' samples. The chain combines TRBV19 with TRBJ2-1, with 12 bases matching TRBD2. This CDR3 is CASSITGTSGNEQFF. CDR3 sequence (DNA): TGTGCCAGTAGTATAACGGGGACTAGCGGGAATGAGCAGTTCTTC. Together with reference TRBV19 and TRBJ2-1, the CDR3 gives the full variable domain: DGGITQSPKYLFRKEGQNVTLSCEQNLNHDAMYWYRQDPGQGLRLIYYSQIVNDFQKGDIAEGYSVSREKKESFPLTVTSAQKNPTAFYLCASSITGTSGNEQFFGPGTRLTVL.